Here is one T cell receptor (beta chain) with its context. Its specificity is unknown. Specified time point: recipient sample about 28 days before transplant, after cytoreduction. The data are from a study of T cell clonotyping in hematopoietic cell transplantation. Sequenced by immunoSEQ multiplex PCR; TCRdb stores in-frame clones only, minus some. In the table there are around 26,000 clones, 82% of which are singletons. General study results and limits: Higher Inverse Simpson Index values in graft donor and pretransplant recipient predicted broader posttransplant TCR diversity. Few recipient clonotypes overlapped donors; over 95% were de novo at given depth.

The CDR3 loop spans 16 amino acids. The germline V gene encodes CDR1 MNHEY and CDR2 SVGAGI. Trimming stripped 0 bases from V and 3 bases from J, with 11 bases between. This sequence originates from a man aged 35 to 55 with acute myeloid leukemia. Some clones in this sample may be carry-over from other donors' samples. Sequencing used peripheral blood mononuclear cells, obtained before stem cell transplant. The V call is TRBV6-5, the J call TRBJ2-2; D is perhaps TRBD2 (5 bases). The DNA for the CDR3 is TGTGCCAGCAGTTACTCGATCGGGGAGCACACCGGGGAGCTGTTTTTT. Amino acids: CASSYSIGEHTGELFF.